One T cell receptor (beta chain) is described in this entry. What it binds is unknown. This specimen comes from a study of OX40 agonist ivuxolimab in advanced cancers. As for the study in general: Patients received intravenous ivuxolimab every 2 weeks at 0.01 to 10 mg/kg.

The table came from immunoSEQ multiplex PCR; TCRdb's copy has only in-frame clones and leaves some out. This table has more than 35,000 clones, around 77% appearing once. V was cut by 1 base and J by 0 bases, with 10 bases left in between. CDR1 and CDR2 (germline): LGHNA, YSLEER. The CDR3 is 15 amino acids. Study-wide findings and caveats: Among T cells, CD8+ cells averaged more expanded clones than CD4+ cells. Clonal expansion was seen in CD4+ and CD8+ blood T cells by week 6 at 0.1 to 3.0 mg/kg.

With baseline, cycle 4 day 1, and cycle 7 day 1 as timepoints, blood was sampled. This receptor was taken from an adult with an advanced solid tumor such as melanoma, head and neck, liver or kidney cancer. V is TRBV4-3 and J is TRBJ2-7; D ambiguous. The source material was CD4+ or CD8+ T cells sorted from blood, sampled in a trial of the OX40 agonist ivuxolimab. CDR3 residues: CASSQGTSSSYEQYF. In DNA, the CDR3 is TGCGCCAGCAGCCAAGGGACCTCTAGCTCCTACGAGCAGTACTTC.